This is a list of T cell receptor beta chains from one sample in a study of blood T cell repertoires in COVID-19. The table came from immunoSEQ multiplex PCR; TCRdb's copy has only in-frame clones and leaves some out. The sample contains 25,000 to 30,000 clones, about 94% of which appear only once. Sequencing was performed on peripheral blood. The receptor source for this set is a human donor with active COVID-19. The donor label of this sample is uncertain. The CDR3 runs from the conserved cysteine through the conserved F or W. Fields, in order: CDR3 protein, CDR3 DNA, J gene, clone size, D gene, V gene. D genes are given only for firm matches. Clone size appears in some rows only: once, few, many, or a class for an expanded clone.

CDR3aa: CASSIGGGANTGELFF
CDR3nt: TGTGCCAGTAGTATAGGGGGCGGGGCCAACACCGGGGAGCTGTTTTTT
j_gene: TRBJ2-2
abundance: .
d_gene: .
v_gene: TRBV19

CDR3aa: CASTPRDRRVYSNQPQHF
CDR3nt: TGCGCCAGCACCCCCCGGGACAGGCGCGTCTATAGCAATCAGCCCCAGCATTTT
j_gene: TRBJ1-5
abundance: .
d_gene: TRBD1
v_gene: TRBV23-1

CDR3aa: CASSLGRSGELFF
CDR3nt: TGCGCCAGCAGCTTGGGTAGATCCGGGGAGCTGTTTTTT
j_gene: TRBJ2-2
abundance: .
d_gene: .
v_gene: TRBV5-1

CDR3aa: CASSPRRTSWQFF
CDR3nt: TGTGCCAGCAGCCCACGTCGGACTAGTTGGCAGTTCTTC
j_gene: TRBJ2-1
abundance: .
d_gene: TRBD2
v_gene: TRBV9

CDR3aa: CAWRLVGGKNIQYF
CDR3nt: TGTGCCTGGAGACTAGTTGGAGGCAAAAACATTCAGTACTTC
j_gene: TRBJ2-4
abundance: .
d_gene: .
v_gene: TRBV30

CDR3aa: CASSLVFLGGRNGYTF
CDR3nt: TGTGCCAGCAGCTTAGTTTTTCTGGGGGGGCGGAATGGCTACACCTTC
j_gene: TRBJ1-2
abundance: once
d_gene: .
v_gene: TRBV11-2

CDR3aa: CASSIRREGQGDEQYF
CDR3nt: TGTGCCAGTAGTATCAGAAGAGAGGGACAGGGCGACGAGCAGTACTTC
j_gene: TRBJ2-7
abundance: .
d_gene: TRBD1
v_gene: TRBV19

CDR3aa: CASSHEPGGSSYNEQFF
CDR3nt: TGTGCCAGCAGCCACGAACCCGGGGGGAGCTCCTACAATGAGCAGTTCTTC
j_gene: TRBJ2-1
abundance: once
d_gene: TRBD2
v_gene: TRBV4-2

CDR3aa: CASSSRGSPYEQYF
CDR3nt: TGTGCCAGCAGTTCCCGGGGTTCCCCCTACGAGCAGTACTTC
j_gene: TRBJ2-7
abundance: .
d_gene: .
v_gene: TRBV6-5

CDR3aa: CASSQESTRTGELFF
CDR3nt: TGTGCCAGCAGCCAAGAGTCTACTCGCACCGGGGAGCTGTTTTTT
j_gene: TRBJ2-2
abundance: .
d_gene: .
v_gene: TRBV4-2

CDR3aa: CARSLQGADTQYF
CDR3nt: TGTGCCAGAAGCTTACAGGGTGCAGATACGCAGTATTTT
j_gene: TRBJ2-3
abundance: once
d_gene: .
v_gene: TRBV5-3

CDR3aa: CAISEDRGRTGELFF
CDR3nt: TGTGCCATCAGTGAAGACAGGGGAAGAACCGGGGAGCTGTTTTTT
j_gene: TRBJ2-2
abundance: .
d_gene: TRBD1
v_gene: TRBV10-3

CDR3aa: CASSRVDPGEKLFF
CDR3nt: TGCGCCAGCTCAAGGGTAGACCCGGGGGAAAAACTGTTTTTT
j_gene: TRBJ1-4
abundance: .
d_gene: .
v_gene: TRBV4-1

CDR3aa: CASSQDFSSAGGNNSPLHF
CDR3nt: TGCGCCAGCAGCCAAGATTTCAGTTCGGCAGGGGGCAATAATTCACCCCTCCACTTT
j_gene: TRBJ1-6
abundance: .
d_gene: TRBD1
v_gene: TRBV4-3

CDR3aa: CASLRGDRGSTEAFF
CDR3nt: TGTGCCAGCCTCCGGGGGGACAGGGGAAGCACTGAAGCTTTCTTT
j_gene: TRBJ1-1
abundance: .
d_gene: TRBD1
v_gene: TRBV7-2

CDR3aa: CASSGTQGSPYNEQFF
CDR3nt: TGTGCCAGCAGCGGCACGCAAGGGAGTCCCTACAATGAGCAGTTCTTC
j_gene: TRBJ2-1
abundance: .
d_gene: .
v_gene: TRBV9

CDR3aa: CASSLSRVGNSPLHF
CDR3nt: TGTGCCAGCAGTTTATCCAGGGTGGGGAATTCACCCCTCCACTTT
j_gene: TRBJ1-6
abundance: .
d_gene: .
v_gene: TRBV28

CDR3aa: CASSPTGDEKLFF
CDR3nt: TGTGCCAGCTCCCCCACAGGGGATGAAAAACTGTTTTTT
j_gene: TRBJ1-4
abundance: once
d_gene: TRBD1
v_gene: TRBV18

CDR3aa: CASSRSTAEDYTF
CDR3nt: TGTGCCAGCTCACGTTCGACAGCCGAGGACTACACCTTC
j_gene: TRBJ1-2
abundance: .
d_gene: .
v_gene: TRBV18

CDR3aa: CSTSGSSDTQYF
CDR3nt: TGCAGCACTAGCGGGAGTTCAGATACGCAGTATTTT
j_gene: TRBJ2-3
abundance: .
d_gene: TRBD2
v_gene: TRBV29-1

CDR3aa: CATQDRDRSTDTQYF
CDR3nt: TGTGCCACTCAGGATCGGGACAGGAGCACAGATACGCAGTATTTT
j_gene: TRBJ2-3
abundance: .
d_gene: TRBD1
v_gene: TRBV6-5

CDR3aa: CASSRTGNTEAFF
CDR3nt: TGTGCCAGCAGTAGGACGGGAAACACTGAAGCTTTCTTT
j_gene: TRBJ1-1
abundance: .
d_gene: .
v_gene: TRBV6-5

CDR3aa: CASSEGGIIYEQYF
CDR3nt: TGTGCCAGCAGTGAAGGCGGCATCATCTACGAGCAGTACTTC
j_gene: TRBJ2-7
abundance: .
d_gene: .
v_gene: TRBV6-1

CDR3aa: CASSLLTGGVNQPQHF
CDR3nt: TGTGCCAGCAGCCTACTGACAGGGGGCGTCAATCAGCCCCAGCATTTT
j_gene: TRBJ1-5
abundance: .
d_gene: TRBD1
v_gene: TRBV5-6

CDR3aa: CASSPPGGNSDTQYF
CDR3nt: TGTGCCAGTAGTCCCCCGGGAGGGAATTCGGATACGCAGTATTTT
j_gene: TRBJ2-3
abundance: .
d_gene: TRBD2
v_gene: TRBV19

CDR3aa: CASSSGQGEHQPQHF
CDR3nt: TGTGCCAGCAGCTCGGGACAGGGGGAACACCAGCCCCAGCATTTT
j_gene: TRBJ1-5
abundance: .
d_gene: TRBD1
v_gene: TRBV11-2

CDR3aa: CASTPGQENNQPQHF
CDR3nt: TGTGCCAGCACCCCAGGACAAGAAAACAATCAGCCCCAGCATTTT
j_gene: TRBJ1-5
abundance: .
d_gene: .
v_gene: TRBV6-5

CDR3aa: CASSFGSYEQYF
CDR3nt: TGTGCCAGCAGCTTCGGGTCCTACGAGCAGTACTTC
j_gene: TRBJ2-7
abundance: .
d_gene: .
v_gene: TRBV5-8

CDR3aa: CSVDPLELLAGVEVGTDTQYF
CDR3nt: TGCAGCGTTGACCCCCTGGAGCTCCTAGCGGGAGTGGAGGTTGGCACAGATACGCAGTATTTT
j_gene: TRBJ2-3
abundance: .
d_gene: TRBD2
v_gene: TRBV29-1

CDR3aa: CASSPPLTGGLDEQYF
CDR3nt: TGTGCCAGCTCACCACCATTAACAGGGGGCTTGGACGAGCAGTACTTC
j_gene: TRBJ2-7
abundance: .
d_gene: TRBD1
v_gene: TRBV18

CDR3aa: CASSLYSLAQETQYF
CDR3nt: TGTGCCAGCAGCTTATACTCCCTAGCCCAAGAGACCCAGTACTTC
j_gene: TRBJ2-5
abundance: .
d_gene: .
v_gene: TRBV7-2